The sample holds one count of the clone carrying this T cell receptor beta chain. The target antigen is unknown. The trim removed 1 base at V and 5 bases at J, leaving 9 bases unmatched. Per germline, CDR1 ENHRY and CDR2 SYGVKD. CDR3 length: 17 amino acids. As defined, naive CD8 cells were CD45RO-negative and positively selected for CCR7, with terminally differentiated effector memory CD45RA+ cells excluded. The table came from immunoSEQ multiplex PCR; TCRdb's copy has only in-frame clones and leaves some out. The profile shows 550,000 to 650,000 clones, around 96% of them singletons. The source of the sample is a study of shared clonotypes between healthy human individuals. Turning to the study itself: A donor's plate count was three for CD4 naive and three for CD4 memory; CD8 naive had two and CD8 memory one.

Study observations and caveats: Naive subsets, compared against memory subsets, generally had larger estimated richness values.

The source material was naive CD8+ T cells sorted from blood. J is TRBJ2-7 and V is TRBV10-3; 12 bases agree with TRBD1. The receptor comes from a woman in her thirties in good health. CDR3 coding DNA: TGTGCCATCAGTGAGTTCCTCCGGGACAGGGGGCCCCACGAGCAGTACTTC. It specifies CAISEFLRDRGPHEQYF.